The subject of this entry is one T cell receptor (beta chain). The antigen it recognizes is unknown. Base qualities are not at hand, and no much larger clone is one base apart. The CDR3 regions of human TCRbeta chains were analyzed by immunosequencing. As for how the authors treated the data: Repertoire TCRs were matched against a reference library of SARS-CoV-2-specific TCRs generated with the MIRA antigen-specificity platform. Breadth meant the fraction of unique TCRs that were SARS-CoV-2-associated, whereas depth meant the fraction of total T cells that were SARS-CoV-2-associated. Using the MIRA data, each spike-specific TCR was mapped to the spike region that the TCR reacts to and placed in a CD4 or CD8 class. Log10-transformed breadth and depth values were compared by one-way ANOVA with Sidak's multiple comparisons tests. TCRdb re-hosts the immuneACCESS table, in-frame sequences only. Its copies lack some clones; in the studies checked, an unresolved V gene accounts for under half of them, and the cause for the rest is not known. That table supplies the V and J calls and clone size; D and trimming were determined from the DNA. The sample table shows 45,000 or so clones, and over 80% are seen once. Of the sample, roughly half is held by the ten largest clones.

The entry originates in a study of T cell responses to AZD1222 COVID-19 vaccine (dated by TCRdb to the early 2020s). Study-wide context: AZD1222 recipients given second doses at about 4 weeks or at about 12 weeks were pooled, since spike-specific TCR depth and breadth were not found to differ between the two schedules. A total of under 250 trial participants underwent TCR sequencing, of whom 200 to 220 had received two doses of AZD1222 and about 26 had received two doses of the MenACWY control vaccine. Enrollment into the trials was organized by age into subgroups of 18-55, 56-69 and 70-plus years, and those subgroups contained approximately 160, 26 and 62 TCR-sequenced participants, respectively.

Via the germline V gene, CDR1 is SNHLY and CDR2 FYNNEI. From the cysteine up to the phenylalanine, the CDR3 has a length of 13 residues. Only CDR3 DNA remains: 39 bases, in frame from the first base. V gives up 4 bases and J gives up 14 bases, and the segment between their germline ends measures 15 bases. Beyond this particular receptor, the publication reports: Because no samples from the day 14 peak response were available, repertoires could be characterized only after the peak T cell response. The 56-69-year group was small, and its depth increase did not reach significance, likely because of low power. Conclusions about previously exposed vaccinees are limited because only 6 or 7 AZD1222 recipients were SARS-CoV-2 seropositive at baseline. Reportedly, close to half of the unique spike-specific TCRs recognized epitopes lying outside the regions that are mutated in the B.1.351 and B.1.1.7 variants. After two AZD1222 doses, spike-specific TCR breadth and depth were significantly higher than at day 0 and than in MenACWY recipients. Participants were mostly white British, with more females than males. The authors suggested clonal diversity may have been underestimated. CD4 TCRs associated with the vaccine covered the entire spike protein, and the dominant responses were in regions 160-218 and 743-854.

Per the publication, the time point label means: baseline before first vaccination. Samples from vaccinated people were obtained from the UK trials COV001 and COV002, which included a single-blind randomized controlled phase 2/3 trial of AZD1222 (ChAdOx1 nCoV-19) in healthy adults. For TCRbeta chain sequencing, PBMC samples from trial participants were taken at day 0 and at day 28 after the second dose. Material: peripheral blood, obtained on day 0 of AZD1222 vaccination. The chain links TRBV2 with TRBJ1-6, with TRBD1 perhaps the D gene, on 6 matching bases. This clonotype was obtained from an adult in good health. The CDR3 region reads CASSGTVQVALHF. The bases are TGTGCCAGCAGTGGGACAGTGCAGGTTGCCCTCCACTTT.